This T cell receptor (beta chain) emerged from a study of blood T cell repertoires in COVID-19. Across the whole study: COVID-19 samples collected from the United States, Italy and Spain covered acute and convalescent phases.

V was pared by 1 base and J by 1 base, with 19 bases between. The CDR3 is 18 amino acids. Germline assignment: CDR1 SGHAT and CDR2 FQNNGV. This clone came up once. In the authors' workflow: Reference gene primer amplification gave nucleated cell count estimates. Clones were read by immunoSEQ multiplex PCR, and TCRdb kept only the in-frame ones, dropping some. D and trimming were read from the DNA, whereas the V and J calls and clone size are those reported in that table. Of 250,000 to 350,000 clones in the sample, approximately 86% were seen once. Seattle-derived patients entered the study during active infection and were followed longitudinally.

The TCR originated in a woman in her sixties or seventies with COVID-19, enrolled during active disease. The sample consisted of peripheral blood. V is TRBV11-2 and J is TRBJ1-1; possibly TRBD1 for D (5 bases). The CDR3 DNA sequence: TGTGCCAGCAGCTTAGGATGGCCTCCCGGGGGGAAGAACACTGAAGCTTTCTTT. It translates to CASSLGWPPGGKNTEAFF.